These T cell receptor beta chains were read from a single sample in a study of Graves' ophthalmopathy and Graves' hyperthyroidism. MiXCR, run by TCRdb on the multiplex PCR reads, gives a single entry per CDR3 protein. The sample has under 400,000 distinct CDR3 sequences, under 20% seen once; the top ten hold 10% to 15%. The specimen sequenced was peripheral blood. The receptors shown here come from an adult man with Graves' ophthalmopathy. Both conserved end residues are part of each CDR3. Fields, in order: V gene, D gene, CDR3 length, J gene, clone size, CDR3 protein, CDR3 DNA. A D gene is named only where the DNA matches it firmly. Expanded clones get a size class; other rows say once, few or many, or leave the size out.

v_gene: TRBV6-5; d_gene: NA; len: 13; j_gene: TRBJ2-2; abundance: NA; CDR3aa: CASGFVNTGELFF; CDR3nt: TGTGCCAGCGGTTTTGTTAACACCGGGGAGCTGTTTTTT
v_gene: TRBV4-1; d_gene: NA; len: 15; j_gene: TRBJ1-1; abundance: NA; CDR3aa: CASSQPGDPGGEAFF; CDR3nt: TGCGCCAGCAGCCAACCCGGGGACCCCGGTGGTGAAGCTTTCTTT
v_gene: TRBV6-1; d_gene: TRBD2; len: 16; j_gene: TRBJ2-5; abundance: NA; CDR3aa: CASKGAFAGGQETQYF; CDR3nt: TGTGCCAGCAAGGGAGCATTTGCGGGAGGGCAAGAGACCCAGTACTTC
v_gene: TRBV6-1; d_gene: NA; len: 15; j_gene: TRBJ2-2; abundance: many; CDR3aa: CASSAGTFNTGELFF; CDR3nt: TGTGCCAGCAGTGCCGGGACTTTTAACACCGGGGAGCTGTTTTTT
v_gene: TRBV6-1; d_gene: NA; len: 15; j_gene: TRBJ1-2; abundance: many; CDR3aa: CASTGGAAGNYGYTF; CDR3nt: TGTGCCAGCACCGGGGGAGCCGCGGGAAACTATGGCTACACCTTC
v_gene: TRBV6-1; d_gene: NA; len: 13; j_gene: TRBJ2-7; abundance: once; CDR3aa: CASSGLLSYEQYF; CDR3nt: TGTGCCAGCAGTGGGCTCCTCTCCTACGAGCAGTACTTC
v_gene: TRBV19; d_gene: NA; len: 13; j_gene: TRBJ1-2; abundance: many; CDR3aa: CASSIRTRYGYTF; CDR3nt: TGTGCCAGTAGTATTCGGACACGCTATGGCTACACCTTC
v_gene: TRBV20-1; d_gene: NA; len: 15; j_gene: TRBJ1-1; abundance: many; CDR3aa: CSARDLAGAGTEAFF; CDR3nt: TGCAGTGCTAGAGATTTGGCGGGGGCAGGTACTGAAGCTTTCTTT
v_gene: TRBV30; d_gene: TRBD1; len: 17; j_gene: TRBJ1-2; abundance: many; CDR3aa: CAWSTDRGPGVGNGYTF; CDR3nt: TGTGCCTGGAGTACCGACAGGGGACCTGGGGTGGGAAATGGCTACACCTTC
v_gene: TRBV5-1; d_gene: NA; len: 17; j_gene: TRBJ1-6; abundance: many; CDR3aa: CASSPGTSGSYNSPLHF; CDR3nt: TGCGCCAGCAGCCCCGGGACGTCCGGCTCCTATAATTCACCCCTCCACTTT
v_gene: TRBV3-1; d_gene: TRBD1; len: 14; j_gene: TRBJ2-7; abundance: many; CDR3aa: CASSRTGMACEQYF; CDR3nt: TGTGCCAGCAGCCGGACAGGGATGGCCTGCGAGCAGTACTTC
v_gene: TRBV12-3/TRBV12-4; d_gene: NA; len: 16; j_gene: TRBJ1-6; abundance: many; CDR3aa: CASSLMEGSYNSPLHF; CDR3nt: TGTGCCAGCAGTTTAATGGAAGGGTCCTATAATTCACCCCTCCACTTT
v_gene: TRBV6-1; d_gene: NA; len: 15; j_gene: TRBJ1-1; abundance: NA; CDR3aa: CASRAEGPKNTEAFF; CDR3nt: TGTGCCAGCAGGGCGGAGGGACCAAAGAACACTGAAGCTTTCTTT
v_gene: TRBV6-1; d_gene: NA; len: 13; j_gene: TRBJ1-5; abundance: many; CDR3aa: CASSRAGNQPQHF; CDR3nt: TGTGCCAGCAGCCGGGCGGGCAATCAGCCCCAGCATTTT
v_gene: TRBV6-2/TRBV6-3; d_gene: TRBD1; len: 15; j_gene: TRBJ2-7; abundance: many; CDR3aa: CASSYLGQPRYEQYF; CDR3nt: TGTGCCAGCAGTTACTTGGGACAGCCCCGCTACGAGCAGTACTTC
v_gene: TRBV4-2; d_gene: NA; len: 15; j_gene: TRBJ2-7; abundance: NA; CDR3aa: CASSQAWGVPTEAYF; CDR3nt: TGTGCCAGCAGCCAGGCCTGGGGGGTTCCGACTGAGGCGTACTTC
v_gene: TRBV12-3/TRBV12-4; d_gene: NA; len: 13; j_gene: TRBJ1-3; abundance: NA; CDR3aa: CASEGQGGNTIYF; CDR3nt: TGTGCCAGCGAAGGGCAAGGTGGAAACACCATATATTTT
v_gene: TRBV20-1; d_gene: TRBD2; len: 13; j_gene: TRBJ2-5; abundance: many; CDR3aa: CSAPKRDVWTQYF; CDR3nt: TGCAGTGCCCCTAAGCGGGACGTATGGACCCAGTACTTC
v_gene: TRBV6-1; d_gene: NA; len: 16; j_gene: TRBJ1-1; abundance: many; CDR3aa: CASSESGGGVNTEAFF; CDR3nt: TGTGCCAGCAGTGAATCGGGAGGGGGAGTGAACACTGAAGCTTTCTTT
v_gene: TRBV10-1; d_gene: NA; len: 14; j_gene: TRBJ1-5; abundance: many; CDR3aa: CASSESGTHQPQHF; CDR3nt: TGCGCCAGCAGTGAGTCAGGGACCCATCAGCCCCAGCATTTT
v_gene: TRBV19; d_gene: TRBD1; len: 13; j_gene: TRBJ1-3; abundance: NA; CDR3aa: CASGTGAGNTIYF; CDR3nt: TGTGCCAGTGGGACAGGGGCTGGAAACACCATATATTTT
v_gene: TRBV2; d_gene: NA; len: 14; j_gene: TRBJ1-1; abundance: many; CDR3aa: CASSGRATNTEAFF; CDR3nt: TGTGCCAGCAGTGGCCGGGCAACGAACACTGAAGCTTTCTTT
v_gene: TRBV11-2; d_gene: TRBD1; len: 18; j_gene: TRBJ2-4; abundance: NA; CDR3aa: CASSQTGQPNLAKNIQYF; CDR3nt: TGTGCCAGCAGCCAGACGGGACAGCCAAACTTAGCCAAAAACATTCAGTACTTC
v_gene: TRBV4-1; d_gene: TRBD1; len: 16; j_gene: TRBJ1-1; abundance: many; CDR3aa: CASSRGTQGAWTEAFF; CDR3nt: TGCGCCAGCAGTCGAGGGACACAGGGGGCATGGACTGAAGCTTTCTTT
v_gene: TRBV30; d_gene: NA; len: 13; j_gene: TRBJ1-3; abundance: many; CDR3aa: CAWRTGSGNTIYF; CDR3nt: TGTGCCTGGAGGACAGGCTCTGGAAACACCATATATTTT
v_gene: TRBV6-2/TRBV6-3; d_gene: NA; len: 11; j_gene: TRBJ2-2; abundance: many; CDR3aa: CASARSGELFF; CDR3nt: TGTGCCAGCGCCCGGTCCGGGGAGCTGTTTTTT
v_gene: TRBV18; d_gene: TRBD1; len: 14; j_gene: TRBJ1-1; abundance: many; CDR3aa: CASSDQGGYTEAFF; CDR3nt: TGTGCCAGCTCAGACCAGGGGGGCTATACTGAAGCTTTCTTT
v_gene: TRBV4-2; d_gene: NA; len: 16; j_gene: TRBJ2-7; abundance: many; CDR3aa: CASSQSQAETLYEQYF; CDR3nt: TGTGCCAGCAGCCAATCCCAAGCGGAGACCCTCTACGAGCAGTACTTC
v_gene: TRBV6-1; d_gene: NA; len: 15; j_gene: TRBJ2-5; abundance: NA; CDR3aa: CASSRAFALRETQYF; CDR3nt: TGTGCCAGTTCCAGGGCTTTCGCTCTGAGAGAGACCCAGTACTTC
v_gene: TRBV28; d_gene: NA; len: 14; j_gene: TRBJ2-5; abundance: once; CDR3aa: CASFSRGAEETQYF; CDR3nt: TGTGCCAGCTTCTCTCGGGGAGCCGAAGAGACCCAGTACTTC
v_gene: TRBV6-1; d_gene: TRBD2; len: 15; j_gene: TRBJ2-5; abundance: many; CDR3aa: CASSGSGGIQETQYF; CDR3nt: TGTGCCAGCAGTGGTAGCGGGGGGATACAAGAGACCCAGTACTTC
v_gene: TRBV15; d_gene: NA; len: 14; j_gene: TRBJ1-6; abundance: many; CDR3aa: CATKRGYYNSPLHF; CDR3nt: TGTGCCACCAAAAGGGGCTACTATAATTCACCCCTCCACTTT
v_gene: TRBV2; d_gene: NA; len: 15; j_gene: TRBJ1-1; abundance: many; CDR3aa: CATRTKQGRNTEAFF; CDR3nt: TGTGCCACCCGAACCAAACAGGGCCGGAACACTGAAGCTTTCTTT
v_gene: TRBV24-1; d_gene: NA; len: 15; j_gene: TRBJ2-7; abundance: many; CDR3aa: CATSESLAGRNEQYF; CDR3nt: TGTGCCACCAGTGAGTCGCTCGCGGGGCGGAACGAGCAGTACTTC
v_gene: TRBV6-1; d_gene: NA; len: 16; j_gene: TRBJ1-5; abundance: many; CDR3aa: CASSGGGHQGNQPQHF; CDR3nt: TGTGCCAGCAGTGGAGGGGGGCACCAGGGAAATCAGCCCCAGCATTTT
v_gene: TRBV6-5; d_gene: NA; len: 14; j_gene: TRBJ2-5; abundance: many; CDR3aa: CASPYKEGRETQYF; CDR3nt: TGTGCCAGCCCTTACAAGGAGGGGAGAGAGACCCAGTACTTC
v_gene: TRBV2; d_gene: NA; len: 15; j_gene: TRBJ1-5; abundance: many; CDR3aa: CASSVIRNSNQPQHF; CDR3nt: TGTGCCAGCAGTGTAATTAGGAATAGCAATCAGCCCCAGCATTTT
v_gene: TRBV6-2/TRBV6-3; d_gene: NA; len: 15; j_gene: TRBJ2-5; abundance: many; CDR3aa: CASSYASGEVETQYF; CDR3nt: TGTGCCAGCAGTTACGCGTCGGGAGAGGTGGAGACCCAGTACTTC
v_gene: TRBV11-2; d_gene: TRBD2; len: 16; j_gene: TRBJ2-2; abundance: many; CDR3aa: CASSLSIGGAPGELFF; CDR3nt: TGTGCCAGCAGCTTAAGTATCGGGGGGGCCCCCGGGGAGCTGTTTTTT
v_gene: TRBV24-1; d_gene: TRBD1; len: 13; j_gene: TRBJ2-5; abundance: once; CDR3aa: CATRGQDRETQYF; CDR3nt: TGTGCCACCAGGGGACAGGATAGAGAGACCCAGTACTTC
v_gene: TRBV19; d_gene: TRBD2; len: 14; j_gene: TRBJ2-5; abundance: many; CDR3aa: CASSQLANQETQYF; CDR3nt: TGTGCCAGTAGTCAACTAGCGAACCAAGAGACCCAGTACTTC
v_gene: TRBV7-2; d_gene: NA; len: 15; j_gene: TRBJ2-7; abundance: NA; CDR3aa: CASTPGNPAGYEQYF; CDR3nt: TGTGCCAGCACTCCTGGTAACCCGGCGGGGTACGAGCAGTACTTC
v_gene: TRBV4-1; d_gene: NA; len: 15; j_gene: TRBJ1-2; abundance: many; CDR3aa: CASSFTRTDNYGYTF; CDR3nt: TGCGCCAGCAGCTTTACGCGGACGGATAACTATGGCTACACCTTC
v_gene: TRBV20-1; d_gene: NA; len: 11; j_gene: TRBJ1-2; abundance: once; CDR3aa: CSARGLDGYTF; CDR3nt: TGCAGTGCTAGGGGGCTGGATGGCTACACCTTC
v_gene: TRBV7-2; d_gene: NA; len: 17; j_gene: TRBJ2-4; abundance: few; CDR3aa: CASSLPAGVLAKNIQYF; CDR3nt: TGTGCCAGCAGCTTACCGGCAGGGGTGCTAGCCAAAAACATTCAGTACTTC
v_gene: TRBV20-1; d_gene: TRBD1; len: 15; j_gene: TRBJ1-2; abundance: many; CDR3aa: CSAQQTGGADYGYTF; CDR3nt: TGCAGTGCCCAACAGACAGGGGGTGCGGATTATGGCTACACCTTC
v_gene: TRBV11-2; d_gene: NA; len: 13; j_gene: TRBJ1-1; abundance: many; CDR3aa: CASSLDFRAEAFF; CDR3nt: TGTGCCAGCAGCTTAGATTTTCGGGCCGAAGCTTTCTTT